This TCR beta chain derives from a study of T-cell reconstitution after alpha-beta-depleted transplantation in children (dated by TCRdb to 2015 to 2016). Regarding the study in general: T-cell immune reconstitution after TCRalphabeta/CD19-depleted allogeneic hematopoietic cell transplantation in children was quantitatively tracked in the study by means of TCR repertoire profiling.

The CDR3 sequence holds 15 residues, the cysteine and phenylalanine included. Just CDR3 DNA is preserved here, 45 bases in frame from base 1. Only a few counts were recorded for this clonotype. The antigen it binds to is not known. The input lacks base qualities; no much larger clone sits a single base away. Library generation was performed with PCR. Sequencing relied on an Illumina HiSeq 2500. To normalize quantification of the TCRbeta repertoire, the TCR libraries were built with molecular barcoding that relied on unique molecular identifiers. Using fastp trimming at Q25 and MiXCR clonotype assembly, TCRdb reanalyzed the public sequencing data and kept in-frame beta chains. Every distinct CDR3 protein forms one entry, paired with its most common genes and DNA. This sample lists some 600,000 distinct CDR3 sequences; about 15% were detected once. 0.8% to 1.1% of the sample lies in the top ten.

The clonotype comes from a human donor who donated a stem cell graft to a child with acute myeloid leukemia. This receptor chain uses TRBV21-1 and TRBJ2-3; no check of the table's D call, TRBD1, against the DNA was made. TRBV21-1 is a pseudogene segment. Sequenced here: PBMCs from the stem cell graft donor, sampled from the stem cell graft. For the CDR3, the sequence is CASSKWGGRTDTQYF. The sequenced DNA is TGTGCCAGCAGCAAGTGGGGGGGCCGAACAGATACGCAGTATTTT.